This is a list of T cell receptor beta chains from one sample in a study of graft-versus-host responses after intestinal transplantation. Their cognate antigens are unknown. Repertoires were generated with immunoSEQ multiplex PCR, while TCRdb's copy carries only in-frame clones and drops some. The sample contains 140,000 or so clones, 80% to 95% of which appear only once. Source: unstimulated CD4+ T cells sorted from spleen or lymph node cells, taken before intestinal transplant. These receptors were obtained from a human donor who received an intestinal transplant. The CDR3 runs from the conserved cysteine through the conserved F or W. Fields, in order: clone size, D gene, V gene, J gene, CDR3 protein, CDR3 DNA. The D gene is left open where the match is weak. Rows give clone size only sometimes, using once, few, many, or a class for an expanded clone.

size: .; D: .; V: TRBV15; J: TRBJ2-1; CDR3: CATSRDLYGNTNEQFF; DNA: TGTGCCACCAGCAGAGATTTGTACGGTAACACCAATGAGCAGTTCTTC
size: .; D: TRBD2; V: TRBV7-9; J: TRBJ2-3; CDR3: CASSSGLAGVDTQYF; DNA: TGTGCCAGCAGCTCAGGACTAGCGGGAGTGGATACGCAGTATTTT
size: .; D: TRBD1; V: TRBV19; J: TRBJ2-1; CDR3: CASSQPLRTGWKPGEQFF; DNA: TGTGCCAGTAGCCAACCCCTACGGACAGGGTGGAAACCCGGGGAGCAGTTCTTC
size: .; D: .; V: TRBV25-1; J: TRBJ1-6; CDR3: CATQGYSYNSPLHF; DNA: TGTGCCACACAGGGTTACTCCTATAATTCACCCCTCCACTTT
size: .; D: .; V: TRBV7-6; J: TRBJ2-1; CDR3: CASSLAGLGSPSYNEQFF; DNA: TGTGCCAGCAGCTTAGCGGGATTGGGAAGTCCTTCCTACAATGAGCAGTTCTTC
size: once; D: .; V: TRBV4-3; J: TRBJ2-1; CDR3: CASSQDERGYNEQFF; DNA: TGCGCCAGCAGCCAAGATGAACGGGGGTACAATGAGCAGTTCTTC
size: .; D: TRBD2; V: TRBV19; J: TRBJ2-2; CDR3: CASSIPRTSGSGELFF; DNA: TGTGCCAGTAGTATCCCCCGGACTAGCGGGTCCGGGGAGCTGTTTTTT
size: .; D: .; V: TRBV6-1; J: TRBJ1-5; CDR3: CASSERWEGNQPQHF; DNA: TGTGCCAGCAGTGAAAGATGGGAAGGCAATCAGCCCCAGCATTTT
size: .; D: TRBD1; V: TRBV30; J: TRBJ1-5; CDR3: CAWSSGQGRQPQHF; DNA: TGTGCCTGGAGTTCCGGACAGGGGCGGCAGCCCCAGCATTTT
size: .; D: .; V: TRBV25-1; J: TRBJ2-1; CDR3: CASSGLEDSSYNEQFF; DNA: TGTGCCAGCAGTGGGCTCGAGGACAGCTCCTACAATGAGCAGTTCTTC
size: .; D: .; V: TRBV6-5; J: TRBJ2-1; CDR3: CASSYGVEVEQFF; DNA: TGTGCCAGCAGTTACGGGGTGGAGGTTGAGCAGTTCTTC
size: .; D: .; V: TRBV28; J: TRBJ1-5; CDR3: CASRLTGYPQPQHF; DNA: TGTGCCAGCAGGTTAACAGGTTACCCTCAGCCCCAGCATTTT
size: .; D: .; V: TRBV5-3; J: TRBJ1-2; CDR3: CARSLAGYGYTF; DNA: TGTGCCAGAAGCTTGGCGGGGTATGGCTACACCTTC
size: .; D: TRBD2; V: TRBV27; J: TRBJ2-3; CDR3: CASSDGTTPALMDTQYF; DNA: TGTGCCAGCAGTGACGGGACTACCCCCGCCTTGATGGATACGCAGTATTTT
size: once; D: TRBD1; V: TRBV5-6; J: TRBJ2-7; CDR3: CASSLTGATYEQYF; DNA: TGTGCCAGCAGCTTGACAGGGGCTACCTACGAGCAGTACTTC
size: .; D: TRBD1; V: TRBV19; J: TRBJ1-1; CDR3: CASRGDRAGRTEAFF; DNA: TGTGCCAGTAGAGGGGACAGGGCCGGCCGAACTGAAGCTTTCTTT
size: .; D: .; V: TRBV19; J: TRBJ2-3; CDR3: CASSIARAADTQYF; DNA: TGTGCCAGTAGTATCGCCAGGGCGGCAGATACGCAGTATTTT
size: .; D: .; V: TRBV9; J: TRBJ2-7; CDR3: CASSVGAEGFLEQYF; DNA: TGTGCCAGCAGCGTCGGGGCAGAGGGGTTCCTCGAGCAGTACTTC
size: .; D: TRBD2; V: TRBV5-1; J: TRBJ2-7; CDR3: CASSFGGYEQYF; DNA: TGCGCCAGCAGCTTCGGGGGGTACGAGCAGTACTTC
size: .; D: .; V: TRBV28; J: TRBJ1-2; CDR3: CASSLIGYGYTF; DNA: TGTGCCAGCAGTTTAATTGGGTATGGCTACACCTTC
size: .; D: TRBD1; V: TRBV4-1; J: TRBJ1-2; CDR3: CASTIRQVGGNGYTF; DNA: TGCGCCAGCACCATCCGCCAGGTAGGGGGCAATGGCTACACCTTC
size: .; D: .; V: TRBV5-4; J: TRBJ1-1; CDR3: CASSSDGMGAFF; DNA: TGTGCCAGCAGCTCCGACGGGATGGGAGCTTTCTTT
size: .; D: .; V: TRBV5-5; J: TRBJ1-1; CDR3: CASSWDFGDTEAFF; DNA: TGTGCCAGCAGCTGGGACTTTGGGGACACTGAAGCTTTCTTT
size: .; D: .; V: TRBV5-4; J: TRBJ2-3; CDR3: CASSLGGSWSSGSTDTQYF; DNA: TGTGCCAGCAGCTTGGGTGGGAGTTGGAGTAGCGGAAGCACAGATACGCAGTATTTT
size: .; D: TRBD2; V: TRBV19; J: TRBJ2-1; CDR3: CASRVWGSGGYNEQFF; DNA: TGTGCCAGTAGGGTATGGGGGAGCGGGGGCTACAATGAGCAGTTCTTC
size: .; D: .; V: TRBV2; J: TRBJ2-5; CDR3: CATLGRGTQETQYF; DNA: TGTGCCACCCTAGGGAGAGGGACTCAAGAGACCCAGTACTTC
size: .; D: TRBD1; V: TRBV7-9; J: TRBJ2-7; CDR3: CASSRQGLEQYF; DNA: TGTGCCAGCAGCCGACAGGGCCTCGAGCAGTACTTC
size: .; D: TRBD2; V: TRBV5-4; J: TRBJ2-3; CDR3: CASSPPSGGVSSDTQYF; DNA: TGTGCCAGCAGCCCCCCTAGCGGGGGAGTGTCTTCAGATACGCAGTATTTT
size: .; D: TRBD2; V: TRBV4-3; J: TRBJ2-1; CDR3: CASRPGLARKRYNEQFF; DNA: TGCGCCAGCAGACCGGGACTAGCGAGAAAGAGGTACAATGAGCAGTTCTTC
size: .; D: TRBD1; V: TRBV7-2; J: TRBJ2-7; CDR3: CASSPRQGPYEQYF; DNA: TGTGCCAGCAGCCCGCGACAGGGACCCTACGAGCAGTACTTC
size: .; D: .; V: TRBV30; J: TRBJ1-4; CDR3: CAWSVERRRKRLFF; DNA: TGTGCCTGGAGTGTGGAAAGGCGACGAAAAAGACTGTTTTTT
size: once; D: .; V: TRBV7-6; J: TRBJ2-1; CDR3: CASSLGSPFQRNFNEQFF; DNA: TGTGCCAGCAGCTTGGGCAGTCCCTTCCAACGGAATTTCAATGAGCAGTTCTTC
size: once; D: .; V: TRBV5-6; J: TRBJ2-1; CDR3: CASSYTIQIDNEQFF; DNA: TGTGCCAGCAGTTACACAATACAGATAGACAATGAGCAGTTCTTC
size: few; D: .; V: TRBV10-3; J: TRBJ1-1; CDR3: CAISEMGGEAFF; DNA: TGTGCCATCAGCGAAATGGGGGGTGAAGCTTTCTTT
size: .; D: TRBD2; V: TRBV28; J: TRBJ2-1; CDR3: CASSSGTSGGAYNEQFF; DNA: TGTGCCAGCAGTTCTGGGACTAGCGGGGGCGCTTACAATGAGCAGTTCTTC
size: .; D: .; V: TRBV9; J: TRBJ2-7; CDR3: CASSNTGTQAFEQYF; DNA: TGTGCCAGCAGCAATACCGGGACACAGGCCTTCGAGCAGTACTTC
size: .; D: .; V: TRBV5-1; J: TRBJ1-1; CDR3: CASSLEGGLTEAFF; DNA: TGCGCCAGCAGCTTGGAGGGGGGCCTCACTGAAGCTTTCTTT
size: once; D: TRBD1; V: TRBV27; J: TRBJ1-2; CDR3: CASSLSYYPGTGGAGSYGYTF; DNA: TGTGCCAGCAGTTTATCCTATTATCCCGGGACAGGGGGCGCAGGTAGTTATGGCTACACCTTC
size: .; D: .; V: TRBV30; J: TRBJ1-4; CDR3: CAWSRGRTNEKLFF; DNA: TGTGCCTGGAGTAGGGGACGGACTAATGAAAAACTGTTTTTT
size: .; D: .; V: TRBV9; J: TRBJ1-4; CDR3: CASSAGRFGGAVEKLFF; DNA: TGTGCCAGCAGCGCGGGTCGATTCGGGGGGGCGGTTGAAAAACTGTTTTTT
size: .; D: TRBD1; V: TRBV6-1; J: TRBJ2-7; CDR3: CASRGQVSSYEQYF; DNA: TGTGCCAGCAGAGGACAGGTTAGCTCCTACGAGCAGTACTTC
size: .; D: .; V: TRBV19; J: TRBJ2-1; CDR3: CASSHPATPPYNEQFF; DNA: TGTGCCAGTAGTCACCCGGCGACTCCTCCATACAATGAGCAGTTCTTC
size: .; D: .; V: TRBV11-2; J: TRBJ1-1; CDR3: CASSLGAGRETKNTEAFF; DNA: TGTGCCAGCAGCTTAGGGGCAGGGAGGGAAACGAAGAACACTGAAGCTTTCTTT
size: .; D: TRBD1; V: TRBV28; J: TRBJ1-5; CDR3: CASSLHRGQGNQPQHF; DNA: TGTGCCAGCAGTCTCCATCGGGGACAGGGGAACCAGCCCCAGCATTTT
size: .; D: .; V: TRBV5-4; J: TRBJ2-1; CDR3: CASSSRGSGSYNEQFF; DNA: TGTGCCAGCAGCTCCCGAGGTAGCGGATCCTACAATGAGCAGTTCTTC
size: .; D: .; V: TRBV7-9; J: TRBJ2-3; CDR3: CASSLHLSTQYF; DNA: TGTGCCAGCAGCTTACACCTCTCTACGCAGTATTTT